One and the same sample provided the 5 T cell receptor beta chains below, sequenced in a study of cytomegalovirus exposure and HLA in healthy donors (dated by TCRdb to about 2017). Receptor amplification or capture employed the immunoSEQ multiplex PCR assay. For the multiplex PCR, a mixture combining 60 forward primers for TCR Vbeta segments and 13 reverse primers for TCR Jbeta segments was used. TCRdb re-hosts the immuneACCESS table, in-frame sequences only. Its copies lack some clones; in the studies checked, an unresolved V gene accounts for under half of them, and the cause for the rest is not known. Recorded for this sample are around 50,000 clones; 65% to 90% of them occurred a single time. The leading ten clones occupy 4.3% of the sample. Sequencing was carried out using PBMCs. These TCRs come from a man in his thirties or forties in good health and CMV-seronegative.

This clone showed up just once. This chain joins TRBV19 and TRBJ1-1; 9 bases fit TRBD1. This CDR3 region has 18 residues. Germline V gene data show CDR1 as LNHDA and CDR2 as SQIVND (reference sequence). Trimming cost V 5 bases and J 1 base; bases outside gene matches: 14. The CDR3 reads CASSRPTISTGGNTEAFF. DNA of the CDR3: TGTGCCAGTAGTCGCCCGACGATCTCGACAGGGGGGAACACTGAAGCTTTCTTT.

This clone was counted only a few times. The V and J genes are TRBV30 and TRBJ2-7; 8 bases fit TRBD2. With V trimmed by 2 bases and J by 2 bases, 5 bases remained unmatched. The CDR3 runs to 14 residues. Germline CDR1 and CDR2: GTSNPN and SVGIG (reference sequence). For the CDR3, the DNA is TGTGCCTGGAGTAGGACTAGCCTTACCTACGAGCAGTACTTC. Protein product: CAWSRTSLTYEQYF.

The V gene is TRBV7-6, the J gene TRBJ2-1, with 8 bases matching TRBD2. CDR1 and CDR2 (germline): SGHVS, FNYEAQ. J gave up 0 bases and V 2 bases, and 15 bases lay outside the gene matches. The CDR3 has 20 amino acids. The CDR3 loop is CASSLFVVVAGSSSYNEQFF. The CDR3, as DNA: TGTGCCAGCAGCTTATTCGTGGTAGTAGCGGGATCGAGCTCCTACAATGAGCAGTTCTTC. The whole variable domain, filled in from reference TRBV7-6 and TRBJ2-1, reads GAGVSQSPRYKVTKRGQDVALRCDPISGHVSLYWYRQALGQGPEFLTYFNYEAQQDKSGLPNDRFSAERPEGSISTLTIQRTEQRDSAMYRCASSLFVVVAGSSSYNEQFFGPGTRLTVL.

This chain uses TRBV9 with TRBJ2-7, with a weak D call TRBD2 (5 bases). Trimming cost V 4 bases and J 2 bases, with 16 bases left between them. The CDR3 totals 15 residues. Germline CDR1 is SGDLS and CDR2 is YYNGEE. CDR3 DNA: TGTGCCAGCAGCCCTCGGGGTAGCAGTACCTACGAGCAGTACTTC. Residues: CASSPRGSSTYEQYF.

This chain joins TRBV4-2 and TRBJ2-7, with D perhaps matching TRBD1 (6 bases). The CDR3 extends over 15 amino acids. V lost 2 bases and J lost 6, with 17 bases in between. Germline CDR1 and CDR2: LGHNA and YNFKEQ. For the CDR3, the DNA is TGTGCCAGCAGCCAACATTCTATGGAAGGGGGCGAGCAGTACTTC. Translation gives CASSQHSMEGGEQYF.